Detailed here is one T cell receptor beta chain. This clone qualifies as medium-sized (0.01 to 0.1%). The antigen it binds to is not known. There are no base qualities to consult, and no much larger clone falls within one base. This entry is derived from a study of ipilimumab plus nivolumab after autologous stem cell transplantation (dated by TCRdb to the early 2020s). Regarding the complete study: Trial patients received a median of about five ipilimumab doses and about eight nivolumab doses. Patients in the trial were undergoing autologous transplant and had high-risk diffuse large B cell lymphoma, mature T cell lymphoma, or multiple myeloma. The intent-to-treat population of the trial was made up of a few dozen patients. The DLBCL cohort included primary refractory and relapsed disease, with 18-month progression-free survival of roughly 86% and 30% respectively.

Checkpoint therapy was initiated 14 to 28 days after autologous transplant, and ipilimumab was administered at 1 mg/kg intravenously on day 1 of selected weeks. Nivolumab was given at 3 mg/kg intravenously on day 1 of weeks 1, 4, 7, 10, and every two weeks through week 26. This was a Phase Ib clinical trial that tested ipilimumab plus nivolumab, given as combined checkpoint inhibition, for consolidation following autologous stem cell transplantation. Library preparation used the immunoSEQ multiplex PCR assay. TCRdb took this table from immuneACCESS and kept in-frame rearrangements with V and J called. Such tables lack part of the clones; where checked against another copy, unresolved V genes explain under half of the gap, and the rest is unexplained. In all, the sample holds 17,000 or so clones, and under 85% of those were seen once. The ten largest clones add up to about 40% of the sample. The full study reports these points: Combined checkpoint inhibition appeared tolerable as post-transplant consolidation, according to the authors' conclusion. The authors stated that profiles of the T cell receptor repertoire, regulatory T cell phenotype and gut microbiota provided a biologic rationale for studying this approach further.

The germline V gene yields SGHAT for CDR1 and FQNNGV for CDR2. Taken from cysteine to phenylalanine, the CDR3 has 14 residues. Solely the CDR3 DNA is kept, with 42 bases framed from the first base. After removal of 5 bases from V and 7 bases from J, the junction retains 2 bases not matched to a gene. This specimen consisted of PBMCs, obtained in a trial of ipilimumab plus nivolumab as post-transplant consolidation. The chain links TRBV11-2 with TRBJ2-1, with 13 central nucleotides matching TRBD2. This receptor was taken from a male donor with diffuse large B-cell lymphoma. The nucleotides read TGTGCCAGCAGCCGGACTAGCGGGAGTAATGAGCAGTTCTTC. Its coded protein is CASSRTSGSNEQFF.